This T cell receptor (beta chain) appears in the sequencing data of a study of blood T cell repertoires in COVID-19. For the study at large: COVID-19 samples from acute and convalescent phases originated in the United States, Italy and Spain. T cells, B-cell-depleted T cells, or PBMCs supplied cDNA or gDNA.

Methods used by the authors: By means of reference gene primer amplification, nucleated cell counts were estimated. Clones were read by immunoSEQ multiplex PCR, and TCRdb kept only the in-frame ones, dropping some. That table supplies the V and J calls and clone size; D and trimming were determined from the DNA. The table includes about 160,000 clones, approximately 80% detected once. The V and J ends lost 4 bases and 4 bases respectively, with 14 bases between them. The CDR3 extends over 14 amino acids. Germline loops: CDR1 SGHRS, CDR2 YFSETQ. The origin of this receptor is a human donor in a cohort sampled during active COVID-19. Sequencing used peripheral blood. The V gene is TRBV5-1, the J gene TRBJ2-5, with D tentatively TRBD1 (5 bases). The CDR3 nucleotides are TGCGCCAGCAGCCCGAGACAGTCACTAGAGACCCAGTACTTC. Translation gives CASSPRQSLETQYF.